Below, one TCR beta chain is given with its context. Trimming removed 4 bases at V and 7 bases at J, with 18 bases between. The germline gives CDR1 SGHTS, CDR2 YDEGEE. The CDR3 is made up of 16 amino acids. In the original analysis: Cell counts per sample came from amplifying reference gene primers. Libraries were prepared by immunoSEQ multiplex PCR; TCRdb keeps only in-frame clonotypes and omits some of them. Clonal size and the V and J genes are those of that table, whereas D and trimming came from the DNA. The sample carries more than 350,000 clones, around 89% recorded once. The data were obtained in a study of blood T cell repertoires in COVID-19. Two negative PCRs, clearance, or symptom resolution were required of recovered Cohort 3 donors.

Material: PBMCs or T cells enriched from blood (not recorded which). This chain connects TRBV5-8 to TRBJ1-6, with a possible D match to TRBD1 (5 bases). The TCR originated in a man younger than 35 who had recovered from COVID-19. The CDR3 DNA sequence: TGTGCCAGCAGCCTTACGGGGAGGGGCTACAATTCACCCCTCCACTTT. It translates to CASSLTGRGYNSPLHF.